Below are 31 T cell receptor beta chains sequenced from a single sample in a study of control samples from healthy donors and cancer patients. The data were produced by immunoSEQ multiplex PCR, yet TCRdb's version contains in-frame clones alone and is incomplete. The top ten clones hold about 1.8% of a sample with 150,000 or so clones, around 88% of them seen once. Sequencing used blood. The source of these receptors is a man younger than 35 in good health.

The chain uses TRBV5-5 and TRBJ2-1, with D uncertain. V shed 3 bases and J shed 5 bases, with 15 bases lying between them. Germline CDR1 SGHKS, CDR2 YYEKEE (reference sequence). This CDR3 has 15 amino acids. CDR3 sequence: CASSSPGAQNNEQFF. CDR3 nucleotides: TGTGCCAGCAGCTCACCCGGTGCCCAAAACAATGAGCAGTTCTTC.

The chain links TRBV5-4 to TRBJ2-1; 12 bases fit TRBD2. Germline values: CDR1 SGHNT, CDR2 YYREEE (reference sequence). The CDR3 runs to 16 residues. V shed 4 bases and J 8 bases; nucleotides not matched to a gene: 10. CDR3 region: CASSPVRTSGAYEQFF. The CDR3 DNA reads as TGTGCCAGCAGCCCGGTTCGGACTAGCGGGGCATATGAGCAGTTCTTC.

In this sample, this clone turned up once. This chain uses TRBV19 with TRBJ2-7; 7 bases agree with TRBD1. Germline V gene data show CDR1 as LNHDA and CDR2 as SQIVND (reference sequence). This CDR3 spans 16 amino acids. V was pared by 3 bases and J by 5 bases, with 13 bases of the junction left unmatched. This chain's CDR3 is CASSIGERQGDHEQYF. As DNA, the CDR3 is TGTGCCAGTAGTATTGGGGAGCGACAGGGTGACCACGAGCAGTACTTC.

The V gene is TRBV4-2, the J gene TRBJ2-3; unclear D gene. This CDR3 region has 13 residues. V was cut by 1 base and J by 7 bases, with 9 bases left in between. The germline V gene has CDR1 LGHNA and CDR2 YNFKEQ. The DNA of the CDR3 is TGTGCCAGCAGCCAAGGGATGGGGAATACGCAGTATTTT. Amino acids: CASSQGMGNTQYF.

This clone was detected a few times. The J gene is TRBJ1-6, the V gene TRBV6-6; 7 bases are a match to TRBD1. CDR1 is MNHNY and CDR2 is SVGAGI in the germline V gene (reference sequence). V shed 6 bases, J shed 6 bases, and the junction held 14 bases outside the gene matches. The CDR3 extends over 17 amino acids. The CDR3 spells CASRRSGQDGANSPLHF. The DNA for the CDR3 is TGTGCCAGCAGACGATCCGGACAGGACGGGGCTAATTCACCCCTCCACTTT.

The V call is TRBV10-3, the J call TRBJ1-5, with TRBD1 identical over 8 bases. Germline assignment: CDR1 ENHRY and CDR2 SYGVKD. CDR3 length equals 16 residues. The V and J ends lost 0 bases and 5 bases, in that order; junction bases with no gene match: 6. DNA of the CDR3: TGTGCCATCAGTGAGTCGGACAGGGCGCCCTATCAGCCCCAGCATTTT. This encodes CAISESDRAPYQPQHF.

The chain recombines TRBV5-1 with TRBJ2-7; D unresolved. CDR1 and CDR2 (germline): SGHRS, YFSETQ. CDR3 length equals 13 residues. Trimming removed 0 bases at V and 3 bases at J, with 7 bases between. CDR3: CASSLDSYYEQYF. The CDR3 bases are TGCGCCAGCAGCTTGGACAGCTACTACGAGCAGTACTTC.

V gene TRBV7-9 combines with J gene TRBJ2-5; a weak D match, TRBD1 (5 bases). Germline values: CDR1 SEHNR, CDR2 FQNEAQ (reference sequence). Trimming stripped 5 bases from V and 0 bases from J, with 19 bases between. CDR3 length equals 17 residues. CDR3 sequence: CASSPRGQAPNQETQYF. The CDR3 coding sequence is TGTGCCAGCAGCCCTAGGGGCCAAGCGCCCAACCAAGAGACCCAGTACTTC.

The gene calls are TRBV28 and TRBJ2-7; D remains ambiguous. Germline lookup yields CDR1 MDHEN and CDR2 SYDVKM. CDR3 size: 12 residues. V was cut by 5 bases and J by 5 bases, with 10 bases left in between. CDR3 in amino acids: CASSPSLDEQYF. CDR3 nucleotides: TGTGCCAGCAGTCCCTCGCTGGACGAGCAGTACTTC.

The chain links TRBV25-1 to TRBJ2-1; tentatively, D is TRBD1 (7 bases). With 4 bases removed from V and 7 bases from J, the gap between germline ends came to 14 bases. Germline CDR1 MGHDK, CDR2 SYGVNS. The CDR3 totals 14 residues. As DNA, the CDR3 is TGTGCCAGCAGTGTGGCAGGGGGGAAAAATGAGCAGTTCTTC. This gives the protein CASSVAGGKNEQFF.

Comments on this clone: Germline is not matched at one junction end, which may reflect a read error. The V gene is TRBV7-8, the J gene TRBJ2-1, with a possible D match to TRBD1 (9 bases). The CDR3 has 16 residues. Per the germline V gene, CDR1 is SGHVS and CDR2 is FQNEAQ. CDR3 region: CASSLERDRVAGGLVF. The CDR3 bases are TGTGCCAGCAGCTTAGAGAGGGACAGGGTGGCGGGGGGCCTGGTCTTC.

The V and J genes are TRBV24-1 and TRBJ1-2; D is perhaps TRBD1 (5 bases). Germline-derived CDR1 and CDR2 are KGHDR and SFDVKD. With 3 bases removed from V and 10 bases from J, the gap between germline ends came to 17 bases. The CDR3 extends over 14 amino acids. The CDR3 loop is CATSDPDPTGAYTF. CDR3 DNA sequence: TGTGCCACCAGTGATCCTGACCCGACCGGGGCCTACACCTTC.

The genes are TRBV5-1 and TRBJ2-7, with 9 nucleotides matching TRBD1. CDR1 is SGHRS and CDR2 is YFSETQ in the germline V gene. CDR3 length: 15 amino acids. V was pared by 0 bases and J by 5 bases, with 6 bases of the junction left unmatched. The CDR3 coding sequence is TGCGCCAGCAGCTTGGGGGACAGGGTGTCCGACGAGCAGTACTTC. This codes for CASSLGDRVSDEQYF.

This clone was recorded a few times. The chain employs TRBV15 and TRBJ2-5, with D hard to call. V was trimmed by 5 bases and J by 8 bases, leaving 18 bases between them. The CDR3 has 14 amino acids. The germline V gene has CDR1 LNHNV and CDR2 YYDKDF (reference sequence). The CDR3 DNA is TGTGCCACCAGCGGAACCCGGGCCCACCTAACCCAGTACTTC. Its translation: CATSGTRAHLTQYF.

This clone has more than one count but fewer than ten. V and J are TRBV9 and TRBJ2-7, with TRBD2 matching 8 bases. CDR3 length: 13 amino acids. Germline trimming cut 2 bases from V and 6 bases from J; bases unmatched to any gene: 4. Germline lookup yields CDR1 SGDLS and CDR2 YYNGEE. The CDR3 here is CASSVGGASEQYF. The CDR3 DNA follows: TGTGCCAGCAGCGTCGGGGGGGCCAGCGAGCAGTACTTC.

The chain uses TRBV15 and TRBJ2-2; 8 bases fit TRBD1. CDR1 and CDR2 (germline): LNHNV, YYDKDF (reference sequence). V gave up 7 bases and J gave up 7 bases; unmatched junction bases: 5. The CDR3 is made up of 13 amino acids. CDR3 amino acids: CATTRGRSGELFF. The DNA for the CDR3 is TGTGCCACCACCAGGGGGCGAAGCGGGGAGCTGTTTTTT. Variable domain in full (rest from reference TRBV15 and TRBJ2-2): DAMVIQNPRYQVTQFGKPVTLSCSQTLNHNVMYWYQQKSSQAPKLLFHYYDKDFNNEADTPDNFQSRRPNTSFCFLDIRSPGLGDTAMYLCATTRGRSGELFFGEGSRLTVL.

This clone was counted between two and nine times. The chain joins TRBV11-2 to TRBJ2-2; 10 bases map to TRBD2. Germline CDR1 SGHAT, CDR2 FQNNGV. The CDR3 has 15 residues. The V segment lost 5 bases and the J segment 5 bases; nucleotides outside the gene matches: 5. The CDR3 coding sequence is TGTGCCAGCAGCAGCGGGGGGGCCGGAACCGGGGAGCTGTTTTTT. Protein sequence: CASSSGGAGTGELFF.

This CDR3 reads CASSRRASGTNEKLFF. Here the CDR3 DNA reads TGTGCCAGCAGCCGCAGGGCCTCAGGAACTAATGAAAAACTGTTTTTT. The V gene is TRBV3-1 (or the pseudogene TRBV3-2), the J gene TRBJ1-4, with D perhaps matching TRBD1 (5 bases). V lost 4 bases to trimming and J lost 1 base, with 13 bases between them. The CDR3 loop spans 16 amino acids. Germline assignment: CDR1 LGHDT and CDR2 YNNKEL (reference sequence).

This clone was picked up one time. This chain joins TRBV7-8 and TRBJ1-1; maybe TRBD1 (6 bases). Trimming cost V 5 bases and J 0 bases, with 13 bases left between them. CDR3 length: 15 amino acids. The germline gives CDR1 SGHVS, CDR2 FQNEAQ. The CDR3, as DNA: TGTGCCAGCAGCCCGACAGGCCCAGTGAACACTGAAGCTTTCTTT. It translates to CASSPTGPVNTEAFF.

V is TRBV11-3 and J is TRBJ2-7; 10 positions match TRBD2. The V gene end was trimmed by 2 bases and the J gene end by 2 bases; junction bases not matched to a gene: 0. Germline CDR1 SGHNT, CDR2 YENEEA. CDR3 size: 14 residues. The CDR3 bases are TGTGCCAGCAGCTTAACTAGCGGGACCTACGAGCAGTACTTC. Translated, it gives CASSLTSGTYEQYF.

The chain is built from TRBV7-9 and TRBJ1-1; no clear D gene. Trimming pared 3 bases from V and 2 bases from J, leaving 10 bases between. This CDR3 comprises 14 residues. The germline V gene encodes CDR1 SEHNR and CDR2 FQNEAQ (reference sequence). Written as DNA, the CDR3 is TGTGCCAGCAGCTTCCAAGGATACAACACTGAAGCTTTCTTT. Protein sequence: CASSFQGYNTEAFF.

This clone was seen only once. The chain uses TRBV7-2 and TRBJ2-1; TRBD2 is a possible D gene (7 bases). Trimming pared 5 bases from V and 2 bases from J, leaving 16 bases between. The CDR3 has 16 residues. Germline loops: CDR1 SGHTA, CDR2 FQGNSA. The CDR3 DNA follows: TGTGCCAGCAGCAGGGAGGGGGGCGAAACCTACAATGAGCAGTTCTTC. As protein: CASSREGGETYNEQFF.

This rearrangement joins TRBV18 to TRBJ2-7, with D hard to call. The CDR3 loop spans 16 amino acids. Trimming removed 6 bases at V and 3 bases at J, with 21 bases between. CDR1 is KGHSH, CDR2 LQKENI, per germline. This CDR3 reads CASSPSSAAANYEQYF. In DNA, the CDR3 is TGTGCCAGCTCCCCGTCGTCTGCGGCAGCTAACTACGAGCAGTACTTC.

The chain carries TRBV28 and TRBJ1-5; possibly TRBD1 for D (5 bases). Germline CDR1 is MDHEN and CDR2 is SYDVKM. This CDR3 spans 13 amino acids. Deletions cut 10 bases from V and 2 bases from J, with 12 bases between. The CDR3 DNA is TGTGCCACCCGGGGCAGAGGCAATCAGCCCCAGCATTTT. Translating gives CATRGRGNQPQHF.

The CDR3 region has the DNA TGTGCCAGTAGTATATTATTGGGGCCGAACACCGGGGAGCTGTTTTTT. This encodes CASSILLGPNTGELFF. The rearrangement joins TRBV19 to TRBJ2-2; a weak D match, TRBD1 (5 bases). V was pared by 2 bases and J by 0 bases, with 10 bases between. The CDR3 extends over 16 amino acids. Germline V gene data show CDR1 as LNHDA and CDR2 as SQIVND (reference sequence).

The V call is TRBV11-3, the J call TRBJ2-2; 8 bases line up with TRBD2. Germline CDR1 and CDR2: SGHNT and YENEEA. CDR3 length: 13 amino acids. V trimming: 9 bases; J trimming: 3 bases; junction bases outside the gene matches: 3. The CDR3 spells CASQAGDTGELFF. CDR3 coding DNA: TGTGCCAGTCAAGCGGGGGACACCGGGGAGCTGTTTTTT. Full variable domain (remainder filled in from reference TRBV11-3 and TRBJ2-2): EAGVVQSPRYKIIEKKQPVAFWCNPISGHNTLYWYLQNLGQGPELLIRYENEEAVDDSQLPKDRFSAERLKGVDSTLKIQPAELGDSAVYLCASQAGDTGELFFGEGSRLTVL.

The genes are TRBV25-1 and TRBJ2-5; D possibly corresponds to TRBD1 (6 bases). Germline CDR1 is MGHDK and CDR2 is SYGVNS. Trimming pared 3 bases from V and 5 bases from J, leaving 10 bases between. This CDR3 has 13 amino acids. The CDR3, as DNA: TGTGCCAGCAGTGACAGGGGAAGGGAGACCCAGTACTTC. Protein: CASSDRGRETQYF.

V is TRBV27 and J is TRBJ2-3; unclear D gene. CDR3 length: 13 residues. The V and J ends lost 5 bases and 3 bases respectively, with 9 bases between them. Germline V CDR1 and CDR2: MNHEY, SMNVEV (reference sequence). Here the CDR3 DNA reads TGTGCCAGCAGTCCCGTCGAGACAGATACGCAGTATTTT. Translated: CASSPVETDTQYF.

This clone was seen only once. The chain links TRBV7-6 to TRBJ2-6; 11 bases fit TRBD2. The CDR3 length is 18 residues. Germline-derived CDR1 and CDR2 are SGHVS and FNYEAQ. V lost 2 bases and J lost 2; bases outside the gene matches: 5. In DNA form, the CDR3 reads TGTGCCAGCAGCTTAACCACTAGCGGGGGTGCTGGGGCCAACGTCCTGACTTTC. This sequence encodes CASSLTTSGGAGANVLTF.

Here the CDR3 reads CASSDSRTDTQYF. As DNA, the CDR3 is TGTGCCAGCAGTGACTCCCGCACAGATACGCAGTATTTT. This chain uses TRBV6-4 with TRBJ2-3; no clear D. Trimming left V 0 bases short and J 1 base short, with 2 bases between. Germline CDR1 MRHNA, CDR2 SNTAGT. This CDR3 has 13 residues.

J is TRBJ1-5 and V is TRBV28; D is possibly TRBD1 (5 bases). CDR1 MDHEN and CDR2 SYDVKM come from the germline V gene. The CDR3 has 12 amino acids. The CDR3 spells CGGGIANQPQHF. The CDR3 DNA sequence: TGTGGGGGGGGGATCGCCAATCAGCCCCAGCATTTT.